The sequence of this T cell receptor (beta chain) was determined in a study of blood T cells in healthy people across ages. For the second PCR, which ran for 7 to 11 cycles, a sample-barcoded 5' primer and a J-beta primer mix were used. TCRdb reprocessed the 5' RACE reads with MiXCR, giving one entry per CDR3 protein. The sample holds roughly 550,000 distinct CDR3 sequences, about 24% seen once. V lost 2 bases and J 3 bases, leaving 8 bases between the germline ends. CDR1 SGHTA and CDR2 FQGNSA come from the germline V gene. This CDR3 has 14 amino acids. This sample also appeared in a second study, on T cells of mothers and their children.

This TCR was recovered from a boy aged 5-17 years in good health. J is TRBJ2-4 and V is TRBV7-2; D call uncertain. The material sequenced was blood. The CDR3, as DNA: TGTGCCAGCAGCTTATCCCTCGGCAAAAACATTCAGTACTTC. This encodes CASSLSLGKNIQYF.